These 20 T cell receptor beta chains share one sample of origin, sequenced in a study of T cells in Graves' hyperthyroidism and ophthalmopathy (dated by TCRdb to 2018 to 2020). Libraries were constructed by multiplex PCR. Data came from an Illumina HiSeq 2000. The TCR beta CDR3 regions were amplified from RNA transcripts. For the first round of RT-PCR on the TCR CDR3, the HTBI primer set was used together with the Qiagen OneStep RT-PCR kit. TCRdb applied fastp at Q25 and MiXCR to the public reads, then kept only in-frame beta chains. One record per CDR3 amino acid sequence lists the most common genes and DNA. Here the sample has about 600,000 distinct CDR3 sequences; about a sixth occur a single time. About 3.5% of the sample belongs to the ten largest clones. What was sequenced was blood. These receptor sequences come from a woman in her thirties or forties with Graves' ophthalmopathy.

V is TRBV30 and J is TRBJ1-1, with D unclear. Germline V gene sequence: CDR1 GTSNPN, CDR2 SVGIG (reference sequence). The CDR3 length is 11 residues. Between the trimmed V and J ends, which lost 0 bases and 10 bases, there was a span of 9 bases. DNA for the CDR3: TGTGCCTGGAGTGTTACACCCCGAGCTTTCTTT. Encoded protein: CAWSVTPRAFF.

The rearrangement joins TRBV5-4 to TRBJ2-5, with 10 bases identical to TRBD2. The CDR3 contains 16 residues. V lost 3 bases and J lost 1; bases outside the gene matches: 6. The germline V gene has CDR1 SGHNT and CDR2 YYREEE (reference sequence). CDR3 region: CASSSGLAATQETQYF. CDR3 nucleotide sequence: TGTGCCAGCAGCTCTGGACTAGCGGCAACCCAAGAGACCCAGTACTTC. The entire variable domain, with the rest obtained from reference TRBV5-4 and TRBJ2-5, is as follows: ETGVTQSPTHLIKTRGQQVTLRCSSQSGHNTVSWYQQALGQGPQFIFQYYREEENGRGNFPPRFSGLQFPNYSSELNVNALELDDSALYLCASSSGLAATQETQYFGPGTRLLVL.

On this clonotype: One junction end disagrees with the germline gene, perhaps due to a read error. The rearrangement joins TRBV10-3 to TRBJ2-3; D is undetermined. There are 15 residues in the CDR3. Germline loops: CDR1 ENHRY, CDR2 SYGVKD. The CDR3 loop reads CAISESSPRTDTQYF. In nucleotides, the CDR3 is TGTGCCATCAGTGAGTCGAGCCCGCGCACAGATACGCAATATTTT.

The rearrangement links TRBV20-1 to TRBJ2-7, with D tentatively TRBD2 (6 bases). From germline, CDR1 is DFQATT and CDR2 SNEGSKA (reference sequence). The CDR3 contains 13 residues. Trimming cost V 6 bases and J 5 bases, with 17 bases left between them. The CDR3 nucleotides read TGCAGTGCCCGGGGATTGGGAGGAGACGAGCAGTACTTC. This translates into CSARGLGGDEQYF.

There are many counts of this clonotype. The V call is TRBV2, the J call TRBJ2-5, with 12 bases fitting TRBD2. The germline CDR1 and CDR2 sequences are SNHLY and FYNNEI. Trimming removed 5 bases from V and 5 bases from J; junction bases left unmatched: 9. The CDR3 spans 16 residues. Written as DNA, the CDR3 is TGTGCCAGCAGTCCTACCCTAGGGACTAGCGGGGAGACCCAGTACTTC. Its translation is CASSPTLGTSGETQYF.

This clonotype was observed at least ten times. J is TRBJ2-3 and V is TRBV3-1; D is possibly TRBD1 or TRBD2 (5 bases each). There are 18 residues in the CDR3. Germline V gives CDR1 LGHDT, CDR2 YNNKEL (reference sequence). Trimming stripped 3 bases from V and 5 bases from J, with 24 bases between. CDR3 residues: CASSQPPPGTAKRDTQYF. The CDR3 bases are TGTGCCAGCAGCCAGCCACCCCCCGGGACCGCCAAGCGAGATACGCAGTATTTT.

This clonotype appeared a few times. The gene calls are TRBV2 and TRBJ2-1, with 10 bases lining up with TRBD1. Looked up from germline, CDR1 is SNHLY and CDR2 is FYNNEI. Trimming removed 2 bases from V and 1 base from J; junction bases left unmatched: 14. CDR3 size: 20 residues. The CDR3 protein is CASSEIGTGDTTSSYNEQFF. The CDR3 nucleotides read TGTGCCAGCAGTGAAATTGGGACAGGGGACACCACCAGTTCCTACAATGAGCAGTTCTTC.

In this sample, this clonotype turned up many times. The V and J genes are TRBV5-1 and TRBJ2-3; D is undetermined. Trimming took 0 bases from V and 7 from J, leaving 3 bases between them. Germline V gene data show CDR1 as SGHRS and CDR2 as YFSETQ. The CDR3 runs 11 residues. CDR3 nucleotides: TGCGCCAGCAGCTTGGACCATACGCAGTATTTT. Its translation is CASSLDHTQYF.

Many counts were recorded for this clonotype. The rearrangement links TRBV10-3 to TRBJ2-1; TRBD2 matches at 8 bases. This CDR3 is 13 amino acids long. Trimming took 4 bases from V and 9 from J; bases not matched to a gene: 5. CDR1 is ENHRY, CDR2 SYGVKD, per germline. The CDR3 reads CAISGDSGTEQFF. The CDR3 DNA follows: TGTGCCATCAGTGGGGATAGCGGGACTGAGCAGTTCTTC.

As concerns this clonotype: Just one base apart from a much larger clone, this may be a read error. The CDR3 DNA follows: TGCGCCAGCAGCTGGAAAGCGGGAGGTCCTAAAGCGAACACCGGGGAGCTGTTTTTT. Protein product: CASSWKAGGPKANTGELFF. The chain couples TRBV5-1 to TRBJ2-2, with 9 bases lining up with TRBD2. V lost 3 bases, J lost 0 bases, and 12 bases stayed unmatched. Germline CDR1 reads SGHRS; CDR2 reads YFSETQ. CDR3 length: 19 residues.

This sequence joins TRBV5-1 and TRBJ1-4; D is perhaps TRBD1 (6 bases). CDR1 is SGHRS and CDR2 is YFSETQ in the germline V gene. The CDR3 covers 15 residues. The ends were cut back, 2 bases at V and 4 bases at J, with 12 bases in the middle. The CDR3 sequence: CASSFLGQSNEKLFF. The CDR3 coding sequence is TGCGCCAGCAGCTTTCTTGGACAGAGTAATGAAAAACTGTTTTTT.

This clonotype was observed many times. The CDR3, as DNA: TGTGCCAGCAGCTTAACACAGGCCTACAATGAGCAGTTCTTC. It encodes CASSLTQAYNEQFF. The gene calls are TRBV7-9 and TRBJ2-1; maybe TRBD1 (5 bases). In germline, CDR1 is SEHNR, CDR2 FQNEAQ (reference sequence). This CDR3 is built from 14 residues. V dropped 2 bases and J dropped 2 bases, with 7 bases sitting between them.

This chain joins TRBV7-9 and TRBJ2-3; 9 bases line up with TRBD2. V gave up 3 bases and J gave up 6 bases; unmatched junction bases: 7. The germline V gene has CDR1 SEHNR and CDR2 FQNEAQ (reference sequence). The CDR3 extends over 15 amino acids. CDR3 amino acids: CASSFGSGGPDTQYF. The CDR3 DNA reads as TGTGCCAGCAGCTTCGGTAGCGGGGGTCCGGATACGCAGTATTTT.

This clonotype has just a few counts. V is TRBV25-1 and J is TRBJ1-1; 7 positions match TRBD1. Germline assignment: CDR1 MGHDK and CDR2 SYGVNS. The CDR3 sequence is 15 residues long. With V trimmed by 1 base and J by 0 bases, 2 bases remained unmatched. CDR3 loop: CASSESTGMNTEAFF. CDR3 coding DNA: TGTGCCAGCAGTGAATCGACAGGGATGAACACTGAAGCTTTCTTT.

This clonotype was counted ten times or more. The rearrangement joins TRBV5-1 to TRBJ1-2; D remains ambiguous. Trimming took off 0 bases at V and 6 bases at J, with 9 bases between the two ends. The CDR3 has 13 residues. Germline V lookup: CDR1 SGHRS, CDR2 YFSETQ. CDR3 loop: CASSLVGNDGYTF. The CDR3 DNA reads TGCGCCAGCAGCTTGGTAGGGAATGATGGCTACACCTTC. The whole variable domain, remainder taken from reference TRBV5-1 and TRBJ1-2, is KAGVTQTPRYLIKTRGQQVTLSCSPISGHRSVSWYQQTPGQGLQFLFEYFSETQRNKGNFPGRFSGRQFSNSRSEMNVSTLELGDSALYLCASSLVGNDGYTFGSGTRLTVV.

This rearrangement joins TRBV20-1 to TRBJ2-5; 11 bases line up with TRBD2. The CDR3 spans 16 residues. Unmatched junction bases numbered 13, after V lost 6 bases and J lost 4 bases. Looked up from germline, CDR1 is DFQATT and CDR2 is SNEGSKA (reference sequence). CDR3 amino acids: CSARKLAGAGGETQYF. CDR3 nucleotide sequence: TGCAGTGCGAGGAAACTAGCGGGAGCGGGGGGAGAGACCCAGTACTTC.

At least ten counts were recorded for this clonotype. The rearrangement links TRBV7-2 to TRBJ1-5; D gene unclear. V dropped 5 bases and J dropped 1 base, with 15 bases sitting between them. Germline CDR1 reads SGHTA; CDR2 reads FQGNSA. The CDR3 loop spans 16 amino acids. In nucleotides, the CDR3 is TGTGCCAGCAGCCAAGTAGGCCCGACAAGCAATCAGCCCCAGCATTTT. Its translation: CASSQVGPTSNQPQHF.

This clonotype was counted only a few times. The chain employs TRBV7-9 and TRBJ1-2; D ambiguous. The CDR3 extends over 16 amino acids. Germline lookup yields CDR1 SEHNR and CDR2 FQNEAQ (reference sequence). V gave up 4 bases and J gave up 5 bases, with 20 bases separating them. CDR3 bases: TGTGCCAGCAGCTCCCGTAAAGAGGGCCTTCGATATGGCTACACCTTC. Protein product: CASSSRKEGLRYGYTF.

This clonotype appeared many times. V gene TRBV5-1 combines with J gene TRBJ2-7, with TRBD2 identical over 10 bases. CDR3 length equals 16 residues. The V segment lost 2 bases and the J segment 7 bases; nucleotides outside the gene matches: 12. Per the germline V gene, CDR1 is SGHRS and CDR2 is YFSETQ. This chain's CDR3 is CASSFAGTSGTGEQYF. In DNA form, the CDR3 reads TGCGCCAGCAGCTTCGCCGGAACTAGCGGGACGGGTGAGCAGTACTTC.

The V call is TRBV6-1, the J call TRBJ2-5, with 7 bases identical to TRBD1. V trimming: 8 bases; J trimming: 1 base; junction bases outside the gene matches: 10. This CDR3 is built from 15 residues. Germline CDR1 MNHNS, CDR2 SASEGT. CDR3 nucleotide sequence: TGTGCCAGCTCTCGTTCAGGGGGACCCCAAGAGACCCAGTACTTC. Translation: CASSRSGGPQETQYF.